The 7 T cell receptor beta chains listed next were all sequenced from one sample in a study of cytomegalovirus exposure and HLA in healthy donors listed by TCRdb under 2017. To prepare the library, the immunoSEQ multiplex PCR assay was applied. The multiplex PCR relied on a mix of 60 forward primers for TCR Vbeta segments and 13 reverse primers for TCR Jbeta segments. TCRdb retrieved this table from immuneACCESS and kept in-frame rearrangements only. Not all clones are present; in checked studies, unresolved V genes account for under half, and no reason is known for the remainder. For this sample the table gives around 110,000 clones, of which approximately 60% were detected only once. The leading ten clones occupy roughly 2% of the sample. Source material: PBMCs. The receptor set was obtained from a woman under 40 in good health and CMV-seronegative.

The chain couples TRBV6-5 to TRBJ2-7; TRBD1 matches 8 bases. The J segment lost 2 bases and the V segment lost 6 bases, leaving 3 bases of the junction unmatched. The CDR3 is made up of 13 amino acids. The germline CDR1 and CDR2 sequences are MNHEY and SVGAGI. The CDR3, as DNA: TGTGCCAGCAGAGGACAGGGAACCTACGAGCAGTACTTC. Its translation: CASRGQGTYEQYF.

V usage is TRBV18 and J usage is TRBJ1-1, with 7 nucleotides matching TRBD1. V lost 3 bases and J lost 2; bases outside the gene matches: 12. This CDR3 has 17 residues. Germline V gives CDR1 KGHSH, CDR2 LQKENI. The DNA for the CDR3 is TGTGCCAGCTCACCGCGTAGGACAGGCCCCCTTAACACTGAAGCTTTCTTT. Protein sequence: CASSPRRTGPLNTEAFF.

CDR3 nucleotides: TGTGCCAGCAGCCAATTGGCGGGAGGGAAGCATGAGCAGTTCTTC. Amino acid sequence: CASSQLAGGKHEQFF. The genes are TRBV4-2 and TRBJ2-1; 9 positions agree with TRBD2. There are 15 residues in the CDR3. The J segment lost 8 bases and the V segment lost 2 bases, leaving 7 bases of the junction unmatched. Germline-derived CDR1 and CDR2 are LGHNA and YNFKEQ.

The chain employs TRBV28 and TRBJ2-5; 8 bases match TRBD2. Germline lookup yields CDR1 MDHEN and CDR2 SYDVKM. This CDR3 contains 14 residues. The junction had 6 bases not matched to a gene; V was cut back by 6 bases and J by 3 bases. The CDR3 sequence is CASRVAGRKETQYF. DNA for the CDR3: TGTGCCAGCAGAGTAGCGGGGAGAAAAGAGACCCAGTACTTC.

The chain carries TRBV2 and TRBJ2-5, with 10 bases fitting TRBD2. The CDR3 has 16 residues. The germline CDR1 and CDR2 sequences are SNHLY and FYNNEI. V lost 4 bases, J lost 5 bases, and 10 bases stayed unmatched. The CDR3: CASSAGLAGEGETQYF. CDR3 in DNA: TGTGCCAGCAGTGCAGGGCTAGCGGGAGAGGGGGAGACCCAGTACTTC. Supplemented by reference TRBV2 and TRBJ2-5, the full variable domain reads EPEVTQTPSHQVTQMGQEVILRCVPISNHLYFYWYRQILGQKVEFLVSFYNNEISEKSEIFDDQFSVERPDGSNFTLKIRSTKLEDSAMYFCASSAGLAGEGETQYFGPGTRLLVL.

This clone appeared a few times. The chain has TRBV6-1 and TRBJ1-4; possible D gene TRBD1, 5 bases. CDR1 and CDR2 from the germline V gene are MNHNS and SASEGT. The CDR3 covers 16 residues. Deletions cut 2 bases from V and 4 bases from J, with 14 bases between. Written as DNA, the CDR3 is TGTGCCAGCAGTGAATTGAACAGGAGCCTTAATGAAAAACTGTTTTTT. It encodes CASSELNRSLNEKLFF.

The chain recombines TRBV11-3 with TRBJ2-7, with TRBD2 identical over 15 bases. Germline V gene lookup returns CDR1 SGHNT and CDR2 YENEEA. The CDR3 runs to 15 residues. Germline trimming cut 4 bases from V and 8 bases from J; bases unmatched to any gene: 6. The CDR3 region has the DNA TGTGCCAGCAGCTCTACCGGACTAGCGGGAGGGAAGCAGTACTTC. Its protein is CASSSTGLAGGKQYF.